This T cell receptor beta chain originates from a study of CXCR3-negative and CXCR3-positive naive CD8 T cells (dated by TCRdb to about 2019). Background for the entire study: In total, approximately 130 million TRB reads were obtained, or roughly 1.5 +/- 0.3 million reads per library. Diversity and physicochemical repertoire analyses covered some eleven donors pooled from two independent experiments. Naive subsets from about 5 donors and memory cells from 3 donors were included in the TRBV-TRBJ cluster analysis. Results the study describes overall, beyond this receptor: TRBV-TRBJ usage was similar between naive CXCR3-negative and CXCR3-positive cells from the same donor, while memory cells showed distinct patterns. Because surface CD5, which has been linked to self-reactivity in mice, was comparable between naive subsets, TCR interaction strength was also inferred from TRB CDR3 physicochemical properties. Both naive subsets had comparably high repertoire diversity, while memory CD8+ T cells had much lower repertoire diversity. Because CXCR3 expression was partially decreased after cryopreservation, freshly isolated PBMCs were used for most assays. Compared with CXCR3-negative naive cells, CXCR3-positive naive cells had TRB CDR3s with higher hydrophobicity (lower Kidera factor 4), lower energy, and higher strength and volume indices.

For each CD8+ T cell subset, flow sorting was done in triplicate, and 300,000 or so cells per subset went directly into RLT lysis buffer. To keep memory contaminants out, a stringent definition of naive CD8+ T cells was applied: CD45RO-CCR7+CD27+CD95-. Using standard density gradient centrifugation, peripheral blood mononuclear cells were isolated from buffy coats. A FACSAria III was used to flow-sort naive CD8+ T cells into CXCR3-negative and CXCR3-positive populations. An RNeasy Mini Kit was used to extract total RNA from the sorted cells. CDR1 and CDR2 are read off the germline V gene as SGHVS and FQNEAQ. The CDR3 has 18 amino acids, counting the end cysteine and phenylalanine. This entry has no DNA. Sequenced on a NextSeq 550. The Human TCR Profiling Kit (MiLaboratory) was used to prepare UMI-labeled 5' RACE TRB cDNA libraries. cDNA synthesis used the entire amount of extracted RNA, and PCR amplification then used the entire amount of cDNA produced. The libraries were made side by side, with each library going through the same number of PCR cycles. The study's processing was this. MIGEC and MiXCR extracted about 53,000 +/- 10,000 unique UMI-labeled TRB cDNA molecules per library, requiring at least two reads per UMI. On average, approximately 40,000 +/- 10,000 functional in-frame TRB CDR3 nucleotide clonotypes lacking stop codons were found per library. After downsampling to 5000 UMI-labeled TRB molecules per sample, diversity metrics such as normalized Shannon-Wiener and Chao1 were calculated in VDJtools. For the central five CDR3 residues, VDJtools calculated physicochemical properties weighted by clonotype size, namely interaction energy, strength, volume and Kidera factor 4. After reprocessing by TCRdb, each CDR3 protein sequence is one entry, and no DNA is given. These V and J calls are TCRdb output, not the study's own analysis. The table of this sample itemizes over 95,000 distinct CDR3 sequences. The ten largest clones capture around 0.36% of the sample.

A note on this clonotype: Its antigen is still unknown.

The chain links TRBV7-8 with TRBJ2-3; TCRdb's assignment of TRBD2 cannot be checked, as there is no DNA. What was sequenced was naive CXCR3+ CD8+ T cells from blood. Reading the label with the study, this specimen's cell subset or site is: CD45RO-CCR7+CD27+CD95- naive CD8+ T cells expressing CXCR3 (TNR3+). The receptor was isolated from a human donor in good health. Some clones in this sample may be carry-over from other donors' samples. The CDR3 sequence is CASSLPQTGTSAGDTQYF.